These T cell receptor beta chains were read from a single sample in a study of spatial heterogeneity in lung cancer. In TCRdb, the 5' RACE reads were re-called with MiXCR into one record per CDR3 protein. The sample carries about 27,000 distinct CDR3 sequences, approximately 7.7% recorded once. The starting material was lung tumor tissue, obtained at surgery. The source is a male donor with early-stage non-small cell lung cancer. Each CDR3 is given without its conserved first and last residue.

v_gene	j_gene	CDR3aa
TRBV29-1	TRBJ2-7	SVEDRGRSYEQY
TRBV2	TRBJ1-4	ASRVTGSNEKLF
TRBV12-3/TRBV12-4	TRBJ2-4	ASSLEGNIQY
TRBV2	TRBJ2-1	ASSGDSAAYNEQF
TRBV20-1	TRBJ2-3	SAPETSTDTQY
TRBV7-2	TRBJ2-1	ASSSTYNEQF
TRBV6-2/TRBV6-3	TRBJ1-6	ASSYGPFTLH
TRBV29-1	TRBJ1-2	SSTDTYGYT
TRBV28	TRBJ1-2	ASSPGRANGYT
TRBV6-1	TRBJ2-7	ASSAVPGSYEQY
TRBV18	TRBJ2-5	ASSPQTGGETQY
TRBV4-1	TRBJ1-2	ASSLGPGAEGYT
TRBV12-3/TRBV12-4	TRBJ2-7	ASSFKGPEQY
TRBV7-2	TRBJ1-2	ASSSPRGEGGYT
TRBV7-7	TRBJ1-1	ASSLGENTEAF
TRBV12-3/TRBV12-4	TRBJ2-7	ASRDRQGSYEQY
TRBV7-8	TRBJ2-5	ASSLFARGETQY
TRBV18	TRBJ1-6	ASSPQGYGNSPLH
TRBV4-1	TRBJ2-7	ASSQSGQGSYEQY
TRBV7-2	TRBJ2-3	ASSPDVADTQY
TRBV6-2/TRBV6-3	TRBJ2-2	ASLTGRFNTGELF
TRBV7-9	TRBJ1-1	ASSLLKGTNTEAF
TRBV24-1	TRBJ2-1	ATSDFGDRDNEQF
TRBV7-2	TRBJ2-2	ASSLGVPGELF
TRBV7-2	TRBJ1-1	ASSFLGGTEAF
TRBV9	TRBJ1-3	ASSVAVAGSGNTIY
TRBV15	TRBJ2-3	ATSRDKADTQY
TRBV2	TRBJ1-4	ASSPEGGRLNEKLF
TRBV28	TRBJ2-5	ASSSWTDPSTETQY
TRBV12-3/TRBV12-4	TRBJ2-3	ASSPPRTDDPQY
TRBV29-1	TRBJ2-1	SVEGTGSSYNEQF
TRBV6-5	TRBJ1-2	ASSGTGYGYT
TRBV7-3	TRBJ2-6	ASSLTGDRFNSGANVLT